The 25 T cell receptor beta chains below were found in one sample sequenced in a study of cytomegalovirus exposure and HLA in healthy donors. The PCR used 60 Vbeta and 13 Jbeta primers. The data were produced by immunoSEQ multiplex PCR, yet TCRdb's version contains in-frame clones alone and is incomplete. The sample has 310,000 or so clones, over 85% seen once. The sample taken for sequencing was PBMCs. These receptors were taken from a woman between 18 and 30 years old in good health and CMV-seronegative.

This chain links TRBV9 with TRBJ1-2; D call uncertain. The CDR3 runs to 14 residues. Deletions cut 7 bases from V and 0 bases from J, with 13 bases between. Germline CDR1 SGDLS, CDR2 YYNGEE. Written as DNA, the CDR3 is TGTGCCAGCTCCCGGACTGACTCTAACTATGGCTACACCTTC. This encodes CASSRTDSNYGYTF.

V gene TRBV7-9 combines with J gene TRBJ2-3; 13 bases align to TRBD2. From germline, CDR1 is SEHNR and CDR2 FQNEAQ (reference sequence). V dropped 5 bases and J dropped 3; count of bases not matched to a gene: 5. This CDR3 contains 16 residues. The CDR3 nucleotides are TGTGCCAGCAGCCCGACTAGCGGGGGGTATACAGATACGCAGTATTTT. Translation gives CASSPTSGGYTDTQYF. Full variable domain (remainder filled in from reference TRBV7-9 and TRBJ2-3): DTGVSQNPRHKITKRGQNVTFRCDPISEHNRLYWYRQTLGQGPEFLTYFQNEAQLEKSRLLSDRFSAERPKGSFSTLEIQRTEQGDSAMYLCASSPTSGGYTDTQYFGPGTRLTVL.

The CDR3 nucleotides read TGTGCCAGCAGTCCAGGACTCCCTAGCACAGATACGCAGTATTTT. This codes for CASSPGLPSTDTQYF. The chain carries TRBV2 and TRBJ2-3, with TRBD2 as a possible D gene (5 bases). In germline, CDR1 is SNHLY, CDR2 FYNNEI. V lost 5 bases, J lost 0 bases, and 12 bases lay in between. The CDR3 extends over 15 amino acids.

The chain links TRBV18 to TRBJ1-1; D is possibly TRBD1 (5 bases). The V and J ends lost 2 bases and 4 bases respectively, with 14 bases between them. CDR1 is KGHSH, CDR2 LQKENI, per germline. The CDR3 contains 15 residues. CDR3 loop: CASSPGGLESTEAFF. The CDR3 DNA follows: TGTGCCAGCTCACCAGGGGGGTTGGAGAGCACTGAAGCTTTCTTT.

The CDR3 DNA reads TGTGCCAGCAGCTTAGTTACCCTGACAGGGGAGGGCTACACCTTC. Translation: CASSLVTLTGEGYTF. V and J are TRBV7-8 and TRBJ1-2, with 8 positions matching TRBD1. CDR1 is SGHVS and CDR2 is FQNEAQ in the germline V gene. The CDR3 spans 15 residues. J was trimmed by 8 bases and V by 1 base; bases with no gene match: 9.

This clone occurred once. The chain is built from TRBV13 and TRBJ2-7, with D maybe TRBD1 (6 bases). The CDR3 is 15 amino acids. Trimming stripped 5 bases from V and 0 bases from J, with 14 bases between. Germline lookup yields CDR1 PRHDT and CDR2 FYEKMQ (reference sequence). CDR3 DNA sequence: TGTGCCAGCAGCCTCGTGAGGGGGAGCTCCTACGAGCAGTACTTC. As protein: CASSLVRGSSYEQYF.

V and J are TRBV9 and TRBJ2-1; 7 bases line up with TRBD2. The CDR3 is 15 residues long. Trimming at V came to 4 bases and at J to 4 bases, leaving 8 bases not matched to a gene. Per germline, CDR1 SGDLS and CDR2 YYNGEE. In DNA, the CDR3 is TGTGCCAGCAGCCCTGGCTGGGGGGGGTACAATGAGCAGTTCTTC. It translates to CASSPGWGGYNEQFF.

The count of this clone is one. This sequence joins TRBV27 and TRBJ2-7; possibly TRBD2 for D (5 bases). CDR3 length: 13 amino acids. Germline-derived CDR1 and CDR2 are MNHEY and SMNVEV (reference sequence). Trimming cost V 5 bases and J 2 bases, with 10 bases left between them. CDR3 amino acids: CASSPGLAYEQYF. Written as DNA, the CDR3 is TGTGCCAGCAGTCCCGGACTGGCCTACGAGCAGTACTTC.

The chain combines TRBV18 with TRBJ1-1; D is unresolved. CDR1 is KGHSH and CDR2 is LQKENI in the germline V gene. CDR3 size: 15 residues. Trimming took 3 bases from V and 7 from J, leaving 18 bases between them. CDR3 coding DNA: TGTGCCAGCTCACCCAGACCCTGGAGGGAGGTTGAAGCTTTCTTT. Its protein is CASSPRPWREVEAFF. Supplemented by reference TRBV18 and TRBJ1-1, the full variable domain reads NAGVMQNPRHLVRRRGQEARLRCSPMKGHSHVYWYRQLPEEGLKFMVYLQKENIIDESGMPKERFSAEFPKEGPSILRIQQVVRGDSAAYFCASSPRPWREVEAFFGQGTRLTVV.

The rearrangement joins TRBV2 to TRBJ2-2, with D maybe TRBD1 (6 bases). In germline, CDR1 is SNHLY, CDR2 FYNNEI. This CDR3 contains 16 residues. Trimming stripped 5 bases from V and 0 bases from J, with 13 bases between. For the CDR3, the DNA is TGTGCCAGCAGTTACCGACAGGCCACGAACACCGGGGAGCTGTTTTTT. This translates into CASSYRQATNTGELFF. The entire variable domain, with the rest obtained from reference TRBV2 and TRBJ2-2, is as follows: EPEVTQTPSHQVTQMGQEVILRCVPISNHLYFYWYRQILGQKVEFLVSFYNNEISEKSEIFDDQFSVERPDGSNFTLKIRSTKLEDSAMYFCASSYRQATNTGELFFGEGSRLTVL.

The V and J genes are TRBV5-1 and TRBJ2-5; D is perhaps TRBD1 (6 bases). In germline, CDR1 is SGHRS, CDR2 YFSETQ. This CDR3 region has 16 residues. Trimming left V 1 base short and J 5 bases short, with 18 bases between. Written as DNA, the CDR3 is TGCGCCAGCAGCTTGCAGCCCACAGGGTTTTCGGAGACCCAGTACTTC. It specifies CASSLQPTGFSETQYF.

The chain links TRBV5-1 to TRBJ2-3, with D maybe TRBD2 (7 bases). The V and J ends lost 5 bases and 0 bases respectively, with 13 bases between them. The CDR3 has 15 residues. CDR1 and CDR2 from the germline V gene are SGHRS and YFSETQ. CDR3 region: CASRGGVLSTDTQYF. Written as DNA, the CDR3 is TGCGCCAGCAGAGGGGGGGTTTTGAGCACAGATACGCAGTATTTT.

This rearrangement joins TRBV30 to TRBJ1-3; D remains unclear. CDR3 length equals 17 residues. The V and J ends lost 2 bases and 0 bases respectively, with 17 bases between them. The germline V gene encodes CDR1 GTSNPN and CDR2 SVGIG (reference sequence). The CDR3 DNA reads as TGTGCCTGGAGTTATGACGGAGCCTCCATCTCTGGAAACACCATATATTTT. This translates into CAWSYDGASISGNTIYF. Variable domain in full (rest from reference TRBV30 and TRBJ1-3): SQTIHQWPATLVQPVGSPLSLECTVEGTSNPNLYWYRQAAGRGLQLLFYSVGIGQISSEVPQNLSASRPQDRQFILSSKKLLLSDSGFYLCAWSYDGASISGNTIYFGEGSWLTVV.

Only one count was recorded for this clone. The rearrangement joins TRBV7-2 to TRBJ2-7, with TRBD1 matching 10 bases. Germline loops: CDR1 SGHTA, CDR2 FQGNSA. The CDR3 consists of 17 residues. Trimming took 4 bases from V and 4 from J; bases not matched to a gene: 13. The CDR3 loop reads CASSSLERQGAFYEQYF. Here the CDR3 DNA reads TGTGCCAGCAGCTCATTAGAGAGACAGGGGGCGTTTTACGAGCAGTACTTC.

V and J are TRBV7-3 and TRBJ2-2; maybe TRBD1 (5 bases). Per germline, CDR1 SGHTA and CDR2 FQGTGA. V gave up 1 base and J gave up 2 bases, with 8 bases separating them. The CDR3 loop spans 15 amino acids. This CDR3 reads CASSLRQGNTGELFF. DNA for the CDR3: TGTGCCAGCAGCTTAAGGCAGGGAAACACCGGGGAGCTGTTTTTT.

This chain's CDR3 is CASSPQGPGNTIYF. CDR3 nucleotide sequence: TGCGCCAGCAGCCCACAGGGACCTGGAAACACCATATATTTT. The gene calls are TRBV4-1 and TRBJ1-3; the D gene is possibly TRBD1 (6 bases). The CDR3 loop spans 14 amino acids. The V end was cut by 4 bases, the J end by 2 bases, with 9 bases between. Looked up from germline, CDR1 is MGHRA and CDR2 is YSYEKL.

The chain combines TRBV2 with TRBJ2-3, with D unresolved. V dropped 4 bases and J dropped 1 base, with 3 bases sitting between them. Germline V lookup: CDR1 SNHLY, CDR2 FYNNEI. This CDR3 has 12 residues. The DNA of the CDR3 is TGTGCCAGCAGTGGAGGCACAGATACGCAGTATTTT. This sequence encodes CASSGGTDTQYF.

V and J are TRBV27 and TRBJ1-6; the D gene is possibly TRBD1 (6 bases). Germline CDR1 reads MNHEY; CDR2 reads SMNVEV (reference sequence). The germline V and J ends were trimmed by 7 bases and 9 bases, with 16 bases remaining between them. The CDR3 is 14 residues long. The CDR3: CASNQGMSGSPLHF. CDR3 sequence (DNA): TGTGCCAGCAACCAGGGGATGTCCGGTTCACCCCTCCACTTT.

Points on this clone: Other DNA sequences in this specimen translate into the identical CDR3. The chain links TRBV18 to TRBJ1-1; the match to TRBD1 covers 8 bases. Germline loops: CDR1 KGHSH, CDR2 LQKENI. After removal of 6 bases from V and 0 bases from J, the junction contained 12 bases not matched to a gene. The CDR3 contains 17 residues. This CDR3 reads CASSPPNSGGLNTEAFF. The CDR3 DNA reads TGTGCCAGCTCGCCCCCGAATTCAGGGGGCTTGAACACTGAAGCTTTCTTT.

The rearrangement links TRBV19 to TRBJ2-1; 10 bases are shared with TRBD2. Losses at the gene ends were 8 bases for V and 9 bases for J; bases not matched to a gene: 10. In germline, CDR1 is LNHDA, CDR2 SQIVND (reference sequence). The CDR3 spans 14 residues. Here the CDR3 DNA reads TGTGCCAGTGTGGTAGCGGGGGGTTTGGGTGAGCAGTTCTTC. Translation gives CASVVAGGLGEQFF.

This clone has just one count. The chain links TRBV2 to TRBJ1-4; 9 bases are shared with TRBD1. The V segment lost 5 bases and the J segment 9 bases; nucleotides outside the gene matches: 10. The germline V gene encodes CDR1 SNHLY and CDR2 FYNNEI. This CDR3 is built from 15 residues. For the CDR3, the DNA is TGTGCCAGCAGTCGGACAGGGGTGGGGACGAAAAAACTGTTTTTT. Its translation: CASSRTGVGTKKLFF.

The chain joins TRBV11-3 to TRBJ2-1, with 7 bases that match TRBD2. V shed 5 bases, J shed 7 bases, and the junction held 17 bases outside the gene matches. This CDR3 is built from 17 residues. Germline-derived CDR1 and CDR2 are SGHNT and YENEEA. The CDR3 loop is CASSGRRGGGLGNEQFF. The CDR3 bases are TGTGCCAGCAGCGGGCGCCGGGGCGGGGGTCTAGGGAATGAGCAGTTCTTC.

The rearrangement joins TRBV9 to TRBJ1-6, with D perhaps TRBD1 (6 bases). V was shortened by 4 bases and J by 12 bases, with 17 bases between the two germline ends. The CDR3 is 14 residues long. CDR1 and CDR2 from the germline V gene are SGDLS and YYNGEE. Here the CDR3 reads CASSPRQDSIPLHF. The DNA of the CDR3 is TGTGCCAGCAGCCCAAGACAGGATAGCATACCCCTCCACTTT.

Only one count was recorded for this clone. J is TRBJ2-1 and V is TRBV6-4; 9 positions agree with TRBD2. The CDR3 length is 15 residues. V lost 4 bases and J lost 6; bases outside the gene matches: 7. Germline-derived CDR1 and CDR2 are MRHNA and SNTAGT. CDR3 residues: CASSVEGTSSNEQFF. In DNA form, the CDR3 reads TGTGCCAGCAGTGTGGAGGGGACTAGCTCCAATGAGCAGTTCTTC.

V and J are TRBV6-1 and TRBJ1-4; maybe TRBD1 (6 bases). From germline, CDR1 is MNHNS and CDR2 SASEGT. Trimming removed 9 bases at V and 6 bases at J, with 17 bases between. CDR3 length equals 14 residues. The CDR3 DNA reads as TGTGCCAGTTACCCAACAGGGCGTGATGAAAAACTGTTTTTT. Translated: CASYPTGRDEKLFF.